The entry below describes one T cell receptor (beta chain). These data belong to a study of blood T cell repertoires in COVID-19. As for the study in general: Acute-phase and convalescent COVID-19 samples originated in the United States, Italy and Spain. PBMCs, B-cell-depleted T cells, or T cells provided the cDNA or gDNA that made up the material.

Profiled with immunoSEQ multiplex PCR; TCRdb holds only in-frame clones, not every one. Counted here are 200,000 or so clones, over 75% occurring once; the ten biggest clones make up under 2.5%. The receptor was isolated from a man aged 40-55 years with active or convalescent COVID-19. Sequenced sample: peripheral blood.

DNA for the CDR3: TGTGCCAGCAGCCACTATCAGGGGGCTGGGGCCAACGTCCTGACTTTC. It codes for CASSHYQGAGANVLTF. The chain recombines TRBV14 with TRBJ2-6; 7 bases line up with TRBD1. There are 16 residues in the CDR3. Germline CDR1 SGHDN, CDR2 FVKESK. The V gene end was trimmed by 3 bases and the J gene end by 2 bases; junction bases not matched to a gene: 4.